The entry below describes one T cell receptor beta chain. Its antigen remains unidentified. No qualities accompany the bases; no much larger clone lies one base away. This record belongs to a study of OX40 agonist ivuxolimab in advanced cancers. For the study in its entirety: The costimulatory receptor OX40 (CD134) was targeted by ivuxolimab, a fully human IgG2 agonistic monoclonal antibody. Intravenous ivuxolimab was administered to patients every 2 weeks at six dose levels: 0.01, 0.1, 0.3, 1.5, 3 and 10 mg/kg. Of the approximately 54 patients in dose escalation, about 20 had hepatocellular carcinoma, some 15 had melanoma, 9 had renal cell carcinoma and 9 had head and neck cancer. A male proportion of roughly 80% and a mean age of about 60 years, ranging from 23 to 79, were recorded for the dose-escalation cohort. Patients were allowed to have had prior anti-PD-1, anti-PD-L1 or anti-CTLA-4 therapy, and roughly 40% of the dose-escalation patients had been treated with checkpoint inhibitors. Partial responses occurred in three dose-escalation patients, of whom one had hepatocellular carcinoma and two had cutaneous melanoma. Peripheral TCRbeta sequencing aimed to test whether ivuxolimab altered TCR sequence diversity and caused clonal T-cell expansion. The paper describes the monotherapy dose-escalation part (N of about 47 patients) of the phase I trial of ivuxolimab. Overall study outcomes, separate from this receptor: After ivuxolimab, expanded clones were on average more numerous among CD8+ T cells than among CD4+ T cells. Clonal expansion of both CD4+ and CD8+ blood T cells was observed from baseline to week 6 at doses 0.1 to 3.0 mg/kg. Which antigens the clonally expanded peripheral T cells were specific for was not determined. Low levels of normalized T-cell clonal expansion were also seen in some nonresponding patients. Partial responders in the 0.1-3.0 mg/kg groups had among the lowest normalized peripheral clonal expansion, especially among CD8+ T cells.

For sequencing of the TCRbeta CDR3 region, genomic DNA was extracted from the sorted cells. The immunoSEQ Assay was used to sequence the TCRbeta CDR3 regions. TCRdb's version of the immuneACCESS table is confined to in-frame rearrangements and falls short of the full clone set. An unresolved V gene accounts for under half of the shortfall where checked; the remainder is of unknown origin. The sample yields 33,000 or so clones; around 73% were counted once. The ten largest clones represent around 13% of the sample. Patients with autoimmune disease history or receiving systemic immunosuppression were excluded from the trial. Peripheral blood for TCR sequencing was collected from all dose cohorts at baseline, on cycle 4 day 1, and on cycle 7 day 1. The samples were drawn from a first-in-human, open-label, multicenter phase I dose-escalation trial of ivuxolimab. Adults with locally advanced or metastatic melanoma, renal cell carcinoma, hepatocellular carcinoma or head and neck squamous cell carcinoma were enrolled in the trial. Before TCR sequencing, CD4+ T cells and CD8+ T cells were sorted from peripheral blood as separate populations.

The CDR3 holds 14 amino acids from the cysteine to the phenylalanine. CDR3 DNA only is kept here, 42 bases in frame from base 1. V is pared back by 3 bases and J by 0 bases, with 5 bases lying between the germline termini. CDR1 and CDR2 (LNHDA, SQIVND) derive from the germline V gene (reference sequence). This clonotype originated in an adult with an advanced solid tumor such as melanoma, head and neck, liver or kidney cancer. Here the chain combines TRBV19 and TRBJ2-2; no D gene is confidently identified. The specimen was CD4+ or CD8+ T cells sorted from blood, collected in a trial of the OX40 agonist ivuxolimab. DNA sequence: TGTGCCAGTAGTATGCAAGCGAACACCGGGGAGCTGTTTTTT. This codes for CASSMQANTGELFF.